This entry is about one TCR beta chain. Its matching antigen is unknown. Researchers built TCR beta libraries using quantitative 5'-RACE with molecular barcodes. One entry per CDR3 protein results from TCRdb running MiXCR on the 5' RACE reads. The sample records around 890,000 distinct CDR3 sequences, approximately 12% being singletons. This specimen comes from a study of CD8 T cells in ankylosing spondylitis. Study results and limitations: Blood of patients with ankylosing spondylitis appeared to be characterized by a TCR beta motif of eight or nine highly homologous variants. Disease-linked clones reportedly showed significant enrichment in matched ankylosing spondylitis synovial fluid. Disease-linked clones had a CD8+ phenotype and relatively low frequency in peripheral blood.

The CDR3 totals 12 residues. Germline V gene sequence: CDR1 LGHDT, CDR2 YNNKEL (reference sequence). The V gene end was trimmed by 3 bases and the J gene end by 6 bases; junction bases not matched to a gene: 2. Sequenced input: blood, either unsorted or a sorted T cell fraction (not recorded which). This chain links TRBV3-1 with TRBJ2-7, with 7 bases identical to TRBD1. The receptor was derived from a male donor with ankylosing spondylitis. CDR3 loop: CASSHPGGEQYF. CDR3 DNA sequence: TGTGCCAGCAGCCATCCAGGGGGCGAGCAGTACTTC.